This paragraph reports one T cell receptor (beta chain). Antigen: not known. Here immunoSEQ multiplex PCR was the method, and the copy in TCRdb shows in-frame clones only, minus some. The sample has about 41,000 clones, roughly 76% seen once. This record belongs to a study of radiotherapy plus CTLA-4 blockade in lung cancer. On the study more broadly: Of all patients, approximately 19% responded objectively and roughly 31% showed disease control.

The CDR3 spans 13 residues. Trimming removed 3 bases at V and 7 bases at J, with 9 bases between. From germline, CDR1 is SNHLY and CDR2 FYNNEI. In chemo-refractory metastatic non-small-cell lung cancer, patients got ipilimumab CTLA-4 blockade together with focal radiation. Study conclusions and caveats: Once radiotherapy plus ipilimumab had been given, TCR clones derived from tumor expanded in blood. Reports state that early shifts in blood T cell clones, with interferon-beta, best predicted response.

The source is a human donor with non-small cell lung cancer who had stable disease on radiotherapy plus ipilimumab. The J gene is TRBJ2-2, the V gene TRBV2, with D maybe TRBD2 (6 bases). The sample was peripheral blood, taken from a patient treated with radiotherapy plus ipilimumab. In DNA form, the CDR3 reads TGTGCCAGCAGTGATTCGGGGGTCGGGGAGCTGTTTTTT. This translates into CASSDSGVGELFF.